Sequencing of this T cell receptor beta chain was carried out in a study of graft-versus-host responses after intestinal transplantation (TCRdb year 2021). With regard to the full study: The transplants that recipients got were multivisceral, liver-intestinal, or isolated intestinal. Every recipient was given anti-thymocyte globulin induction, followed by roughly 3 years of maintenance tacrolimus and steroids. After intestinal transplantation, graft-versus-host and host-versus-graft alloreactive T cell clones were followed in the graft, circulation and bone marrow using bulk TCR-beta CDR3 sequencing. Alloreactive clones were identified by sequencing pre-transplant mixed lymphocyte reaction products and comparing these products with unstimulated pre-transplant donor and recipient T cells. Of the roughly 24 intestinal transplant recipients enrolled in the cohort, one of whom was a retransplant, 3 patients without pretransplant specimens were excluded. A peak of at least 4% donor T cells among recipient peripheral blood mononuclear cells was the definition used for donor T cell macrochimerism. Samples from a few later patients were sequenced in-house on an Illumina MiSeq with MiXCR processing rather than by the commercial service. The full study reports these points: Early after transplant, peak levels of circulating GvH clones were found to be associated with declines in HvG clones. GvH clones turned up in recipient bone marrow, with some appearing earlier in ileal mucosa or blood, a pattern consistent with an intestinal mucosal origin. The conclusions were limited by the relatively low number and heterogeneity of the intestinal transplant patients. High GvH to HvG T cell clonal ratios were observed in the allografts of patients with donor T cell macrochimerism.

Receptors were amplified or captured by the immunoSEQ multiplex PCR assay. In most patients, genomic DNA was isolated using the Qiagen DNeasy Blood and Tissue Kit and sent frozen to Adaptive Biotechnologies for TCR sequencing. High-throughput TCR-beta CDR3 sequencing of genomic DNA from most patients was performed by Adaptive Biotechnologies. As for the original processing: TCR sequencing data for over 15 patients were retrieved from Adaptive's ImmunoSEQ software; a few other patients were processed with MiXCR and VDJtools. To correct CD4 versus CD8 sorting errors, any sequence found in both subsets at a frequency ratio below 5:1 was removed. CDR3 nucleotide sequences shared between donor and recipient were removed because their origin could not be assigned. Alloreactive clones required at least 2-fold expansion over unstimulated cells and minimum CFSE-low frequency of 0.002% (template counts) or 0.001% (read counts). Clones detected in sequenced pre-transplant spleen, lymph node, or MLR CFSE-low populations of the donor or recipient were defined as mappable. Cumulative frequency of alloreactive clones was calculated as a percentage of all sequences weighted by copy number. TCRdb retrieved this table from immuneACCESS and kept in-frame rearrangements only. Not all clones are present; in checked studies, unresolved V genes account for under half, and no reason is known for the remainder. V and J calls plus clone size are reproduced from that table; the DNA served to infer D and trimming. The sample table contains around 69,000 clones; only one count was recorded for around 90% of them. The top ten constitute about 4% of the sample.

In the paper's terms, the time point label means: cells obtained before transplantation from donor or recipient. CD3+CD4+ and CD3+CD8+ populations were FACS-sorted from unstimulated pre-transplant donor and recipient cells taken from spleen or lymph nodes. In its sample, this clone was seen once. The target of this receptor is not known. No per-base quality is available; no much larger clone lies one base away. The CDR1 and CDR2 encoded by the germline V gene (reference sequence) are SEHNR and FQNEAQ. From the cysteine up to the phenylalanine, the CDR3 has a length of 15 residues. Only the CDR3 part of the read is kept: 45 bases, read in frame from the first base. V lost 4 bases and J lost 0 bases; the stretch between them is 10 bases long.

This TCR was recovered from a human donor who was the organ donor for an intestinal transplant. The chain is made from TRBV7-9 and TRBJ1-5; a weak D assignment points to TRBD1 (5 bases agree). Sequencing was performed on unstimulated CD8+ T cells sorted from spleen or lymph node cells, taken before transplant. The CDR3 amino acid sequence is: CASSSSDSSNQPQHF. The nucleotide sequence is TGTGCCAGCAGCTCATCAGACAGTAGCAATCAGCCCCAGCATTTT.